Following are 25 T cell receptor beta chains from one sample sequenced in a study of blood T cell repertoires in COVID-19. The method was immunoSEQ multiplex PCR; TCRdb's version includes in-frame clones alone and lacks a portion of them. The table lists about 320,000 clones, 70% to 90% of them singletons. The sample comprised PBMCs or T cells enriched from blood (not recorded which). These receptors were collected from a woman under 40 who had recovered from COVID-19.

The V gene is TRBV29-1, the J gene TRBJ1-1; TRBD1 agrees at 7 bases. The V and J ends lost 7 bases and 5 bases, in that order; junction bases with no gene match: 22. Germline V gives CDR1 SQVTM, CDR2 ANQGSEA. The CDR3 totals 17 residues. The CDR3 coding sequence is TGCAGCGGCGGGCCCGGGGCAGGGGGAACTGGGGGTACTGAAGCTTTCTTT. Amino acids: CSGGPGAGGTGGTEAFF. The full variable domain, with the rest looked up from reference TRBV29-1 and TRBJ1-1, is SAVISQKPSRDICQRGTSLTIQCQVDSQVTMMFWYRQQPGQSLTLIATANQGSEATYESGFVIDKFPISRPNLTFSTLTVSNMSPEDSSIYLCSGGPGAGGTGGTEAFFGQGTRLTVV.

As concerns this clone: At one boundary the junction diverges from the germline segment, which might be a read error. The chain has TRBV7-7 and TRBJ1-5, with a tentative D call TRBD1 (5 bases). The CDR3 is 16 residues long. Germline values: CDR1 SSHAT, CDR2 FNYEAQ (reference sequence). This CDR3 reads CASSLFLQGCNQPQHF. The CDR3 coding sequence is TGTGCTAGCAGCTTATTCCTGCAGGGCTGCAATCAGCCCCAGCATTTT.

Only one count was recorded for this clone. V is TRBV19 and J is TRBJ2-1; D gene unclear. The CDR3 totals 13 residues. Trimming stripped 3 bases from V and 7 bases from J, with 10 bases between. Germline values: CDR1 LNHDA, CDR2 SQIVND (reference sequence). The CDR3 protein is CASSIGAVNEQFF. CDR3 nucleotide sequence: TGTGCCAGTAGTATCGGTGCTGTGAATGAGCAGTTCTTC.

The CDR3 DNA reads as TGTGCCAGCAGCTACACGACAGATAACTATGGCTACACCTTC. Encoded protein: CASSYTTDNYGYTF. The chain links TRBV7-2 to TRBJ1-2; TRBD1 is a possible D gene (5 bases). The CDR3 sequence is 14 residues long. Trimming shortened V by 4 bases and J by 1 base, and 10 bases separated the two germline ends. Germline assignment: CDR1 SGHTA and CDR2 FQGNSA.

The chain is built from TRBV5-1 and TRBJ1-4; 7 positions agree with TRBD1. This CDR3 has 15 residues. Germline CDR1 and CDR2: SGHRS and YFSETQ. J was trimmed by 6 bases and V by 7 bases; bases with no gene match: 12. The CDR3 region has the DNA TGCGCCAGCGGCGCAGAGGGACAGAATTATGAAAAACTGTTTTTT. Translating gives CASGAEGQNYEKLFF.

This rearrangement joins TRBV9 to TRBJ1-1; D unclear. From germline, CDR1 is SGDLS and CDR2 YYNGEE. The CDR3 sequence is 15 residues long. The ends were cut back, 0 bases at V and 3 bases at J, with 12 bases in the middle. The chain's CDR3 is CASSVGRGWDTEAFF. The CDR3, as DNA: TGTGCCAGCAGCGTAGGTAGAGGGTGGGACACTGAAGCTTTCTTT.

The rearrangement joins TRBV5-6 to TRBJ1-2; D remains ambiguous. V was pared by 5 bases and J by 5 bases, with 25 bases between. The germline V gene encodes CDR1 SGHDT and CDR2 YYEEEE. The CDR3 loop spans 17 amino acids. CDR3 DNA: TGTGCCAGCAGTCAGCAGGCGGGGAACAGCTATTTTTATGGCTACACCTTC. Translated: CASSQQAGNSYFYGYTF.

CDR3 DNA sequence: TGTGCCAGCAGCGTGCGGGGAGCGTGGCAAGAGACCCAGTACTTC. Protein product: CASSVRGAWQETQYF. V is TRBV9 and J is TRBJ2-5; a possible D gene is TRBD2 (6 bases). The CDR3 length is 15 residues. V lost 2 bases, J lost 2 bases, and 13 bases lay in between. CDR1 is SGDLS, CDR2 YYNGEE, per germline.

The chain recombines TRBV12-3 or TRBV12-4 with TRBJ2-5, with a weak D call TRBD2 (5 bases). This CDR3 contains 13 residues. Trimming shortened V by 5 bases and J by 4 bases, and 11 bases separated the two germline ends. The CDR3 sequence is CASSGSLLETQYF. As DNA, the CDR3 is TGTGCCAGCAGTGGGAGTCTTTTAGAGACCCAGTACTTC.

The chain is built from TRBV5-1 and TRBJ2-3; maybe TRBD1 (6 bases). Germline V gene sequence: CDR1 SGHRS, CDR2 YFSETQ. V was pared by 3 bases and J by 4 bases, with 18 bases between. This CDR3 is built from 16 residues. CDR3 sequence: CASSSGVLAGPDTQYF. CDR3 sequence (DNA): TGCGCCAGCAGCTCAGGGGTCCTGGCTGGGCCAGATACGCAGTATTTT.

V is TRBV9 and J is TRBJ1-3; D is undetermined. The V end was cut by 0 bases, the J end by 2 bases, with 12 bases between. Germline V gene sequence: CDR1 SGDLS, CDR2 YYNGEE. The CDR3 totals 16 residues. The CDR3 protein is CASSVETPLPGNTIYF. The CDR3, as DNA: TGTGCCAGCAGCGTAGAGACACCACTCCCTGGAAACACCATATATTTT.

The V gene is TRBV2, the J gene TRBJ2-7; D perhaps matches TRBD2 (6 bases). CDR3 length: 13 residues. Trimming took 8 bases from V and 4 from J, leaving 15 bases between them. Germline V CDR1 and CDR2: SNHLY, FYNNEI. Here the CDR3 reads CASGVRDSYEQYF. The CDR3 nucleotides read TGTGCCAGCGGGGTGCGGGATTCGTACGAGCAGTACTTC.

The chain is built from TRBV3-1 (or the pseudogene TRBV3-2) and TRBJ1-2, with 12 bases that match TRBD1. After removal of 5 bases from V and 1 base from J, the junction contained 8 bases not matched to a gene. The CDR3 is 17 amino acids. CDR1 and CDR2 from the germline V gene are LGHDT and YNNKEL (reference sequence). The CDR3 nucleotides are TGTGCCAGCAGCAGGGGACAGGGGGCCCGCTTTAACTATGGCTACACCTTC. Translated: CASSRGQGARFNYGYTF.

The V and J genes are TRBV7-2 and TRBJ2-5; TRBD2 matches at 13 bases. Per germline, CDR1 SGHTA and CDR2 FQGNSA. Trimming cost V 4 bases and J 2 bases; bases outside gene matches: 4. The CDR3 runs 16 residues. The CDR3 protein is CASSSRLAGGQETQYF. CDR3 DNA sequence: TGTGCCAGCAGCTCAAGACTAGCGGGGGGTCAAGAGACCCAGTACTTC.

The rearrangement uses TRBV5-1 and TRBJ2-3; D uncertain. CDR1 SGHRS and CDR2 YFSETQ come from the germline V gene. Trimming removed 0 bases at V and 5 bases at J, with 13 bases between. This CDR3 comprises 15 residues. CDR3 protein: CASSLEPGLLDTQYF. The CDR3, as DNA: TGCGCCAGCAGCTTGGAGCCAGGATTATTAGATACGCAGTATTTT.

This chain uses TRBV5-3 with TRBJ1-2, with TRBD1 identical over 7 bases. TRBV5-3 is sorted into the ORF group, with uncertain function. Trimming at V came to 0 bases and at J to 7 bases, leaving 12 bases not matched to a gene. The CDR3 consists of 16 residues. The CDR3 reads CARSLGQGWDASGYTF. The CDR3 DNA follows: TGTGCCAGAAGCTTGGGACAGGGCTGGGACGCGAGTGGCTACACCTTC.

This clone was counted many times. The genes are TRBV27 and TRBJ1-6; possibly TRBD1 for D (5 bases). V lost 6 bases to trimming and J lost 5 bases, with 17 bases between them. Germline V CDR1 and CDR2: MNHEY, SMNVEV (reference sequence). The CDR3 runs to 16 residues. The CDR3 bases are TGTGCCAGCAGGCAGACCCGCACAGGAAATAATTCACCCCTCCACTTT. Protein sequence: CASRQTRTGNNSPLHF.

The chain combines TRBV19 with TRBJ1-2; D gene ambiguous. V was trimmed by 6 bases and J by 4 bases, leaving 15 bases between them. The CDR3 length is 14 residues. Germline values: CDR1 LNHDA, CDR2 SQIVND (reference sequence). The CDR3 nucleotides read TGTGCCAGTAGCCCCGTCCAGGTCCCCTATGGCTACACCTTC. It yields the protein CASSPVQVPYGYTF.

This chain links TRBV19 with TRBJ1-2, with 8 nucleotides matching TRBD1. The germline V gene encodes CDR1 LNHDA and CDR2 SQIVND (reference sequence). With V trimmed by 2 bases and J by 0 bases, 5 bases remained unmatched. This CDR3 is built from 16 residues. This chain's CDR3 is CASSILPGQANYGYTF. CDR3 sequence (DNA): TGTGCCAGTAGTATACTACCGGGACAGGCTAACTATGGCTACACCTTC.

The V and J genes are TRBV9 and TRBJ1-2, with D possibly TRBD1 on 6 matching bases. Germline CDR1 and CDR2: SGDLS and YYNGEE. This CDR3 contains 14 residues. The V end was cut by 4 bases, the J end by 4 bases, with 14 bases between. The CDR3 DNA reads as TGTGCCAGCAGCCCTCGGGGAGGGGGCTATGGCTACACCTTC. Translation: CASSPRGGGYGYTF.

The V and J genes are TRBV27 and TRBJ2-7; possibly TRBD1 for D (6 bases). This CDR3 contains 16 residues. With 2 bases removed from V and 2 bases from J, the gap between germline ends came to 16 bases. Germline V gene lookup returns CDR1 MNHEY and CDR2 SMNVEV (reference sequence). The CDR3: CASSLRGGKQAYEQYF. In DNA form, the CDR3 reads TGTGCCAGCAGTTTACGAGGGGGTAAACAGGCCTACGAGCAGTACTTC.

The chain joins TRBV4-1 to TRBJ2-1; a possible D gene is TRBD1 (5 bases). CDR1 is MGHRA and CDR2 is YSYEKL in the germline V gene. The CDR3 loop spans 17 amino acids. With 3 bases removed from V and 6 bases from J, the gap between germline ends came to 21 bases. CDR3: CASSHLQGLSMTNEQFF. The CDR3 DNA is TGCGCCAGCAGCCATTTGCAGGGCCTGAGCATGACCAATGAGCAGTTCTTC.

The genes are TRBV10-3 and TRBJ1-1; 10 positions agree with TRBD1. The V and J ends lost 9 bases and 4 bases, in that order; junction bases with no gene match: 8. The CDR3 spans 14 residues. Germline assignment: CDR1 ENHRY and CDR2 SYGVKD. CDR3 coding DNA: TGTGCCATAAGAGGACAGGGGGAGGGCACTGAAGCTTTCTTT. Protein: CAIRGQGEGTEAFF.

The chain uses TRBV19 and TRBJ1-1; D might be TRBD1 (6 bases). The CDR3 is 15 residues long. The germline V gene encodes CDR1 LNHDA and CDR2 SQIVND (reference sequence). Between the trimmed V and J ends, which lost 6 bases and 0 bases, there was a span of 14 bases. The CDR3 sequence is CASRVGGGMNTEAFF. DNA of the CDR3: TGTGCCAGTAGGGTGGGTGGGGGCATGAACACTGAAGCTTTCTTT.

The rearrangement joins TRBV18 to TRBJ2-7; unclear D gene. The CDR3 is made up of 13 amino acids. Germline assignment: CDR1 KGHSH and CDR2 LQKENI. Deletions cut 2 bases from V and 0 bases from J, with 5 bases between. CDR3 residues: CASSPRSSYEQYF. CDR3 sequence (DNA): TGTGCCAGCTCACCAAGGAGCTCCTACGAGCAGTACTTC.